This T cell receptor (beta chain) was recorded in a study of OX40 agonist ivuxolimab in advanced cancers. In the study overall: Three patients, one with hepatocellular carcinoma and two with cutaneous melanoma, responded partially. General study results and limits: Low levels of normalized T-cell clonal expansion also appeared in some nonresponders. CD8+ T cells were the subset that, on average, had more expanded clones than CD4+.

As to this clone: Its antigen remains unidentified.

Profiled with immunoSEQ multiplex PCR; TCRdb holds only in-frame clones, not every one. The data contain over 85,000 clones, just under 95% of them singletons. Excluded were patients having autoimmune disease history or systemic immunosuppression. CDR1 LGHNA and CDR2 YNFKEQ come from the germline V gene. V lost 4 bases to trimming and J lost 2 bases, with 9 bases between them. The CDR3 is 14 amino acids. The specimen comprised CD4+ or CD8+ T cells sorted from blood, sampled in a trial of the OX40 agonist ivuxolimab. The rearrangement uses TRBV4-2 and TRBJ1-5, with D maybe TRBD1 (6 bases). This clonotype originated in an adult with an advanced solid tumor such as melanoma, head and neck, liver or kidney cancer. CDR3 coding DNA: TGTGCCAGCAGCCGGGGGCAGGGCAATCAGCCCCAGCATTTT. Translated: CASSRGQGNQPQHF.